This T cell receptor beta chain came from a study of T cell changes during pregnancy in multiple sclerosis. The germline V and J ends were trimmed by 0 bases and 10 bases, with 21 bases remaining between them. Germline V gene lookup returns CDR1 LGHNA and CDR2 YNFKEQ. This CDR3 has 16 residues. Only in-frame clones appear in the TCRdb table, and some are missing; sequencing was by immunoSEQ multiplex PCR. The sample holds some 89,000 clones; about 94% are singletons and the top ten take roughly 2.5%. The V and J genes are TRBV4-2 and TRBJ1-2; D may be TRBD1 (5 bases). Sequencing used peripheral blood, obtained in the third trimester of pregnancy. This receptor was taken from a female donor with multiple sclerosis, enrolled in a pregnancy study. CDR3 DNA: TGTGCCAGCAGCCAAGATCTCCGGACACCTCTGCCTAACTACACCTTC. This sequence encodes CASSQDLRTPLPNYTF.